Each of the 19 T cell receptor beta chains below was sequenced from the same sample in a study of identical twins. One entry per CDR3 protein, called by TCRdb with MiXCR from the 5' RACE reads. The sample consists of about 570,000 distinct CDR3 sequences, just under 10% of them appearing once. In addition, the sample was reused for a study of yellow fever vaccine responses in identical twins.

Sequencing was done on a sample of PBMCs. The receptors originated from a woman aged 18-29 years in good health.

This chain connects TRBV30 to TRBJ2-3, with D unresolved. The germline CDR1 and CDR2 sequences are GTSNPN and SVGIG (reference sequence). This CDR3 has 14 residues. V dropped 4 bases and J dropped 3 bases, with 14 bases sitting between them. The CDR3 DNA sequence: TGTGCCTGGACGGGCTTAGAGAGTACAGATACGCAGTATTTT. Its protein product is CAWTGLESTDTQYF.

This clonotype was counted between two and nine times. The rearrangement joins TRBV12-3 or TRBV12-4 to TRBJ1-2, with unresolved D. The CDR3 has 14 residues. With 1 base removed from V and 8 bases from J, the gap between germline ends came to 14 bases. CDR3 protein: CASSLGPGMVGYTF. For the CDR3, the DNA is TGTGCCAGCAGTTTAGGCCCCGGGATGGTCGGCTACACCTTC.

This clonotype was observed a handful of times. V gene TRBV5-1 combines with J gene TRBJ2-7, with D maybe TRBD2 (6 bases). This CDR3 region has 14 residues. V was clipped by 4 bases and J by 3 bases, with 14 bases between them. Germline lookup yields CDR1 SGHRS and CDR2 YFSETQ. The CDR3 region is CASSGRIMGYEQYF. CDR3 DNA sequence: TGCGCCAGCAGCGGGAGGATAATGGGCTACGAGCAGTACTTC. Full variable domain (remainder filled in from reference TRBV5-1 and TRBJ2-7): KAGVTQTPRYLIKTRGQQVTLSCSPISGHRSVSWYQQTPGQGLQFLFEYFSETQRNKGNFPGRFSGRQFSNSRSEMNVSTLELGDSALYLCASSGRIMGYEQYFGPGTRLTVT.

The gene calls are TRBV4-2 and TRBJ2-1; 9 bases fit TRBD2. Germline lookup yields CDR1 LGHNA and CDR2 YNFKEQ. V shed 4 bases, J shed 15 bases, and the junction held 4 bases outside the gene matches. The CDR3 covers 11 residues. In DNA form, the CDR3 reads TGTGCCAGCAGCCTAGCGGGAGTACTGTTCTTC. Translation: CASSLAGVLFF.

This clonotype has a handful of counts. The chain joins TRBV3-1 to TRBJ2-7; TRBD1 aligns across 8 bases. CDR1 is LGHDT and CDR2 is YNNKEL in the germline V gene (reference sequence). Unmatched junction bases numbered 7, after V lost 4 bases and J lost 2 bases. There are 15 residues in the CDR3. The CDR3 DNA reads as TGTGCCAGCAGCCCTGGAACGGACAGGGCCTACGAGCAGTACTTC. Amino acids: CASSPGTDRAYEQYF.

This clonotype was found many times. The V gene is TRBV5-1, the J gene TRBJ1-4; D is ambiguous. The CDR3 runs 15 residues. CDR1 SGHRS and CDR2 YFSETQ come from the germline V gene. V lost 0 bases, J lost 8 bases, and 14 bases lay in between. The chain's CDR3 is CASSLAGQEGEKLFF. The CDR3 coding sequence is TGCGCCAGCAGCTTGGCCGGGCAGGAAGGGGAAAAACTGTTTTTT.

This chain uses TRBV6-2 or TRBV6-3 with TRBJ2-2; 10 bases are shared with TRBD2. Unmatched junction bases numbered 9, after V lost 6 bases and J lost 5 bases. Germline assignment: CDR1 MNHEY and CDR2 SVGEGT. The CDR3 runs 16 residues. The CDR3 nucleotides are TGTGCCAGCAGGAGTTCTAGCGGGGGCCAGACCGGGGAGCTGTTTTTT. Its translation is CASRSSSGGQTGELFF.

In its sample, this clonotype was seen a few times. V gene TRBV5-4 combines with J gene TRBJ2-5; no definite D call. This CDR3 region has 16 residues. Germline CDR1 reads SGHNT; CDR2 reads YYREEE (reference sequence). The V end was cut by 1 base, the J end by 2 bases, with 15 bases between. CDR3 region: CASSLPRTELQETQYF. For the CDR3, the DNA is TGTGCCAGCAGCTTGCCACGGACGGAACTTCAAGAGACCCAGTACTTC. Looking up the rest from reference TRBV5-4 and TRBJ2-5 gives the full variable domain: ETGVTQSPTHLIKTRGQQVTLRCSSQSGHNTVSWYQQALGQGPQFIFQYYREEENGRGNFPPRFSGLQFPNYSSELNVNALELDDSALYLCASSLPRTELQETQYFGPGTRLLVL.

The V gene is TRBV5-1, the J gene TRBJ2-7; tentatively, D is TRBD1 (6 bases). Germline V gene lookup returns CDR1 SGHRS and CDR2 YFSETQ. V lost 2 bases, J lost 3 bases, and 15 bases lay in between. CDR3 size: 15 residues. Here the CDR3 DNA reads TGCGCCAGCAGCTTCTTTCTACAGGGAATCTACGAGCAGTACTTC. Its translation is CASSFFLQGIYEQYF.

This clonotype was detected a few times. This chain links TRBV5-1 with TRBJ1-4, with D maybe TRBD1 (5 bases). Per germline, CDR1 SGHRS and CDR2 YFSETQ. CDR3 length: 16 residues. V was pared by 4 bases and J by 7 bases, with 20 bases between. The CDR3 DNA reads as TGCGCCAGCAGCCAAACTTCTGGGGGGACCGGTGAAAAACTGTTTTTT. Protein sequence: CASSQTSGGTGEKLFF.

The chain employs TRBV27 and TRBJ2-1, with D possibly matching TRBD1 (5 bases). Trimming cost V 2 bases and J 3 bases, with 11 bases left between them. The length of the CDR3 is 15 residues. The V gene's germline CDR1 is MNHEY and CDR2 SMNVEV (reference sequence). DNA for the CDR3: TGTGCCAGCAGTTTACAGGGTAACTTCTACAATGAGCAGTTCTTC. Translation gives CASSLQGNFYNEQFF.

With regard to this clonotype: A much larger clone lies a single base off, so this may be a read error. V gene TRBV29-1 combines with J gene TRBJ2-1; 8 positions agree with TRBD2. The germline V gene has CDR1 SQVTM and CDR2 ANQGSEA. The CDR3 length is 15 residues. This chain's CDR3 is CSSIASGRPHNGQFF. CDR3 DNA sequence: TGCAGCTCCATTGCAAGCGGGAGACCCCACAATGGGCAGTTCTTC.

This clonotype showed up many times. V usage is TRBV9 and J usage is TRBJ1-5; 10 nucleotides agree with TRBD1. Looked up from germline, CDR1 is SGDLS and CDR2 is YYNGEE. The CDR3 length is 14 residues. V shed 3 bases, J shed 5 bases, and the junction held 2 bases outside the gene matches. CDR3 protein: CASSGGTGDQPQHF. For the CDR3, the DNA is TGTGCCAGCAGCGGCGGGACAGGGGATCAGCCCCAGCATTTT.

This clonotype came up a few times. CDR3 protein: CASSLPSNNEQFF. CDR3 DNA: TGTGCCAGCAGCTTACCCAGTAACAATGAGCAGTTCTTC. This rearrangement joins TRBV11-1 to TRBJ2-1, with unresolved D. Germline values: CDR1 SGHAT, CDR2 FQDESV (reference sequence). V dropped 2 bases and J dropped 5 bases, with 7 bases sitting between them. The CDR3 consists of 13 residues.

The CDR3 DNA reads TGTGCCAGCAGGGGACACGGCGTTGAGCAGTACTTC. It encodes CASRGHGVEQYF. The chain has TRBV21-1 and TRBJ2-7; the D call in the table, TRBD1, was not verified against the DNA. TRBV21-1 is a listed pseudogene. The CDR3 loop spans 12 amino acids.

This clonotype turned up a few times. This chain links TRBV4-1 with TRBJ2-7, with 8 bases matching TRBD2. The CDR3 is made up of 16 amino acids. Germline V gives CDR1 MGHRA, CDR2 YSYEKL. J was trimmed by 0 bases and V by 0 bases; bases with no gene match: 4. The CDR3 bases are TGCGCCAGCAGCCAAGAGGTAGCGGGGACCTCCTACGAGCAGTACTTC. This translates into CASSQEVAGTSYEQYF.

This clonotype turned up a few times. The chain recombines TRBV19 with TRBJ2-7, with D maybe TRBD2 (5 bases). There are 15 residues in the CDR3. V shed 2 bases and J shed 0 bases, with 11 bases lying between them. Germline assignment: CDR1 LNHDA and CDR2 SQIVND (reference sequence). The CDR3: CASSIKGAGSYEQYF. CDR3 in DNA: TGTGCCAGTAGTATAAAGGGCGCGGGCTCCTACGAGCAGTACTTC. The complete variable domain, with remaining parts taken from reference TRBV19 and TRBJ2-7, reads DGGITQSPKYLFRKEGQNVTLSCEQNLNHDAMYWYRQDPGQGLRLIYYSQIVNDFQKGDIAEGYSVSREKKESFPLTVTSAQKNPTAFYLCASSIKGAGSYEQYFGPGTRLTVT.

This clonotype has more than one count but fewer than ten. This chain uses TRBV2 with TRBJ2-3; no clear D. In germline, CDR1 is SNHLY, CDR2 FYNNEI. V lost 6 bases, J lost 2 bases, and 12 bases lay in between. The CDR3 is made up of 14 amino acids. The CDR3 loop reads CASRSGVYTDTQYF. The CDR3 DNA follows: TGTGCCAGCAGGAGTGGGGTCTACACAGATACGCAGTATTTT.

This clonotype was counted a few times. J is TRBJ2-7 and V is TRBV29-1; 8 nucleotides agree with TRBD1. Losses at the gene ends were 7 bases for V and 0 bases for J; bases not matched to a gene: 8. The V gene's germline CDR1 is SQVTM and CDR2 ANQGSEA. This CDR3 comprises 14 residues. The CDR3 bases are TGCAGCGCCCGGGACAGGTCAAGCTCCTACGAGCAGTACTTC. It encodes CSARDRSSSYEQYF.